A single sample gave rise to the 27 T cell receptor beta chains below, sequenced in a study of T-cell memory formation after mild COVID-19. In TCRdb, the 5' RACE reads were re-called with MiXCR into one record per CDR3 protein. The repertoire includes about half a million distinct CDR3 sequences, 18% of them detected once, and roughly an eighth sits in the top ten. Sequenced material: PBMCs or a T cell subset sorted from them (not recorded which). These receptors were obtained from an adult woman who had mild COVID-19 (a few samples of this study predate the infection). Cell type and time point are not known.

A word on this clonotype: An end of the junction differs from the germline gene, which may be a read error. The J gene is TRBJ2-1, the V gene TRBV7-7, with TRBD1 matching over 7 bases. Germline CDR1 and CDR2: SSHAT and FNYEAQ (reference sequence). The CDR3 loop spans 15 amino acids. The CDR3 here is CASSPGQLSYNEQFF. Written as DNA, the CDR3 is TGTGCTAGCAGCCCGGGACAGCTTTCCTACAATGAGCAGTTCTTC.

The V and J genes are TRBV7-6 and TRBJ2-1; D gene ambiguous. Per the germline V gene, CDR1 is SGHVS and CDR2 is FNYEAQ. Trimming cost V 0 bases and J 0 bases, with 6 bases left between them. The CDR3 totals 15 residues. Here the CDR3 DNA reads TGTGCCAGCAGCTTAGCGACGAGCTCCTACAATGAGCAGTTCTTC. Translating gives CASSLATSSYNEQFF.

V is TRBV27 and J is TRBJ1-1; D might be TRBD1 (5 bases). The CDR3 covers 14 residues. CDR1 is MNHEY, CDR2 SMNVEV, per germline (reference sequence). Between the trimmed V and J ends, which lost 0 bases and 11 bases, there was a span of 16 bases. The CDR3 DNA reads TGTGCCAGCAGTTTATCGGGCAGGGAGTTACGGGCTTTCTTT. It specifies CASSLSGRELRAFF.

CDR3 in DNA: TGTGCCAGTATATCCGGGGGGGTGACCTACGAGCAGTACTTC. Its protein product is CASISGGVTYEQYF. The J gene is TRBJ2-7, the V gene TRBV21-1; the table's D call, TRBD2, has no DNA check behind it. TRBV21-1 is reported as a pseudogene. CDR3 size: 14 residues.

This clonotype has just a few counts. V and J are TRBV5-1 and TRBJ2-7; D might be TRBD1 (6 bases). V lost 1 base, J lost 2 bases, and 13 bases lay in between. The CDR3 extends over 15 amino acids. The germline gives CDR1 SGHRS, CDR2 YFSETQ. CDR3 sequence (DNA): TGCGCCAGCAGCTTGTCGGAACAGGGACCCTACGAGCAGTACTTC. It encodes CASSLSEQGPYEQYF.

This clonotype turned up a few times. CDR3 in amino acids: CASSYSRDNTEAFF. The CDR3 DNA follows: TGTGCCAGCAGTTATTCAAGGGACAACACTGAAGCTTTCTTT. The V gene is TRBV6-5, the J gene TRBJ1-1, with D perhaps TRBD1 (5 bases). This CDR3 contains 14 residues. The V end lost 3 bases, the J end lost 2 bases, and 10 bases lay between the germline ends. The germline V gene has CDR1 MNHEY and CDR2 SVGAGI.

This clonotype occurred a few times. The chain is built from TRBV4-2 and TRBJ2-5; 10 bases match TRBD2. Germline V gene lookup returns CDR1 LGHNA and CDR2 YNFKEQ. V dropped 5 bases and J dropped 2; count of bases not matched to a gene: 8. The CDR3 length is 16 residues. The CDR3 sequence is CASSASGGVLQETQYF. DNA of the CDR3: TGTGCCAGCAGCGCTAGCGGGGGAGTGCTTCAAGAGACCCAGTACTTC.

This clonotype was detected many times. This chain joins TRBV30 and TRBJ2-7, with D perhaps TRBD2 (7 bases). The germline V and J ends were trimmed by 2 bases and 2 bases, with 13 bases remaining between them. Germline values: CDR1 GTSNPN, CDR2 SVGIG (reference sequence). The CDR3 is made up of 14 amino acids. The CDR3 DNA reads TGTGCCTGGAGTTTCCCGGGGGGCACCTACGAGCAGTACTTC. It specifies CAWSFPGGTYEQYF.

The genes are TRBV20-1 and TRBJ2-5; 11 nucleotides match TRBD2. The CDR3 contains 14 residues. Trimming removed 5 bases from V and 6 bases from J; junction bases left unmatched: 8. Germline loops: CDR1 DFQATT, CDR2 SNEGSKA (reference sequence). Written as DNA, the CDR3 is TGCAGTGCTTTTAGCGGGGGGGCCTTGAAGACCCAGTACTTC. Amino acids: CSAFSGGALKTQYF.

This clonotype occurred a few times. The chain employs TRBV4-1 and TRBJ1-1; D unclear. Germline lookup yields CDR1 MGHRA and CDR2 YSYEKL. The CDR3 is made up of 13 amino acids. V was trimmed by 1 base and J by 10 bases, leaving 13 bases between them. In DNA form, the CDR3 reads TGCGCCAGCAGCCAAGTAGAAAAGATCGGAGCTTTCTTT. Translation gives CASSQVEKIGAFF.

This rearrangement joins TRBV4-1 to TRBJ1-1; weak D call: TRBD1 (5 bases). This CDR3 is 16 amino acids long. Germline V gene lookup returns CDR1 MGHRA and CDR2 YSYEKL. Trimming left V 3 bases short and J 0 bases short, with 14 bases between. CDR3 in amino acids: CASSQAAGRMNTEAFF. DNA of the CDR3: TGCGCCAGCAGCCAGGCCGCAGGGAGAATGAACACTGAAGCTTTCTTT.

The chain has TRBV29-1 and TRBJ2-1; 9 nucleotides agree with TRBD2. The length of the CDR3 is 17 residues. J was trimmed by 9 bases and V by 0 bases; bases with no gene match: 15. Looked up from germline, CDR1 is SQVTM and CDR2 is ANQGSEA. The CDR3 nucleotides read TGCAGCGTTGAAGAAGTAGGTAGGGCGGGAGGGCCCGGTGAGCAGTTCTTC. Protein sequence: CSVEEVGRAGGPGEQFF.

This clonotype was seen a few times. The J gene is TRBJ2-4, the V gene TRBV7-2, with D perhaps matching TRBD1 or TRBD2 (5 bases each). The germline V gene has CDR1 SGHTA and CDR2 FQGNSA. V was shortened by 9 bases and J by 1 base, with 10 bases between the two germline ends. The CDR3 spans 13 residues. CDR3 coding DNA: TGTGCCAGTGGGGACCCTGCCAAAAACATTCAGTACTTC. This codes for CASGDPAKNIQYF. The full variable domain, completed using reference TRBV7-2 and TRBJ2-4, is GAGVSQSPSNKVTEKGKDVELRCDPISGHTALYWYRQSLGQGLEFLIYFQGNSAPDKSGLPSDRFSAERTGGSVSTLTIQRTQQEDSAVYLCASGDPAKNIQYFGAGTRLSVL.

The sample holds one count of this clonotype. This rearrangement joins TRBV10-3 to TRBJ2-1, with D maybe TRBD1 (7 bases). Germline V gives CDR1 ENHRY, CDR2 SYGVKD. Trimming took off 3 bases at V and 5 bases at J, with 20 bases between the two ends. CDR3 length: 17 residues. The CDR3 DNA reads as TGTGCCATCAGTGACCCGGCCACAGGGGACTTTAACAATGAGCAGTTCTTC. Translated: CAISDPATGDFNNEQFF.

This clonotype was counted only a few times. This rearrangement joins TRBV19 to TRBJ2-1, with a weak D call TRBD2 (5 bases). V shed 5 bases and J shed 4 bases, with 18 bases lying between them. Per germline, CDR1 LNHDA and CDR2 SQIVND (reference sequence). This CDR3 has 16 amino acids. The CDR3 reads CASSLGGFTLYNEQFF. The CDR3 DNA is TGTGCCAGTAGTTTGGGCGGGTTTACTCTATACAATGAGCAGTTCTTC.

A few counts support this clonotype. The chain employs TRBV5-1 and TRBJ2-2, with D possibly being TRBD1 or TRBD2 (5 bases each). CDR3 length: 16 amino acids. Trimming left V 1 base short and J 6 bases short, with 16 bases between. Germline V gene lookup returns CDR1 SGHRS and CDR2 YFSETQ. CDR3 sequence reads: CASSLRGLKGAGELFF. In DNA, the CDR3 is TGCGCCAGCAGCTTGCGGGGATTAAAAGGGGCCGGGGAGCTGTTTTTT.

The V and J genes are TRBV19 and TRBJ2-1; 10 bases are a match to TRBD2. Germline V gene lookup returns CDR1 LNHDA and CDR2 SQIVND (reference sequence). V shed 2 bases and J 9 bases; nucleotides not matched to a gene: 4. This CDR3 spans 14 amino acids. Here the CDR3 reads CASSILAGESEQFF. The DNA for the CDR3 is TGTGCCAGTAGTATACTAGCGGGGGAGAGTGAGCAGTTCTTC.

The CDR3 DNA reads TGTGCCAGCAGTTATTCGGGGAATAGCAATCAGCCCCAGCATTTT. This codes for CASSYSGNSNQPQHF. V and J are TRBV6-2 or TRBV6-3 and TRBJ1-5; D unclear. V was trimmed by 3 bases and J by 0 bases, leaving 9 bases between them. CDR3 length: 15 amino acids. Germline loops: CDR1 MNHEY, CDR2 SVGEGT.

V usage is TRBV7-9 and J usage is TRBJ2-7; 7 bases are shared with TRBD1. There are 14 residues in the CDR3. Germline values: CDR1 SEHNR, CDR2 FQNEAQ (reference sequence). The V gene end was trimmed by 5 bases and the J gene end by 3 bases; junction bases not matched to a gene: 7. The CDR3 spells CASSRPDRLYEQYF. CDR3 DNA: TGTGCCAGCAGCCGACCGGACAGGCTCTACGAGCAGTACTTC.

This clonotype was picked up a small number of times. This rearrangement joins TRBV16 to TRBJ2-7; TRBD1 matches 9 bases. The CDR3 is 16 residues long. CDR1 and CDR2 from the germline V gene are KGHSY and FQNENV. V was pared by 3 bases and J by 4 bases, with 10 bases of the junction left unmatched. DNA for the CDR3: TGTGCCAGCAGCCACACGGGCACAGGGGGCGTTTACGAGCAGTACTTC. It encodes CASSHTGTGGVYEQYF.

V gene TRBV20-1 combines with J gene TRBJ1-1; D gene uncertain. CDR3 length: 10 residues. V was pared by 3 bases and J by 8 bases, with 7 bases between. Germline loops: CDR1 DFQATT, CDR2 SNEGSKA (reference sequence). DNA for the CDR3: TGCAGTGCTAGCTTCCACGAAGCTTTCTTT. It translates to CSASFHEAFF.

This clonotype has just a few counts. The CDR3 here is CASSQALTRTWDNEQFF. The CDR3 bases are TGTGCCAGCAGCCAAGCACTTACCCGTACTTGGGACAATGAGCAGTTCTTC. V gene TRBV14 combines with J gene TRBJ2-1; D remains unclear. This CDR3 has 17 residues. V was shortened by 1 base and J by 5 bases, with 18 bases between the two germline ends. Germline CDR1 SGHDN, CDR2 FVKESK.

The chain's CDR3 is CASSLRETEGGNEQFF. The CDR3 bases are TGTGCCAGCAGCTTAAGGGAGACCGAGGGGGGAAATGAGCAGTTCTTC. The chain links TRBV11-2 to TRBJ2-1; TRBD1 or TRBD2 may be the D gene (6 bases each). V lost 2 bases and J 7 bases, leaving 18 bases between the germline ends. CDR1 and CDR2 from the germline V gene are SGHAT and FQNNGV. The CDR3 has 16 residues.

V usage is TRBV6-2 or TRBV6-3 and J usage is TRBJ2-6; 10 positions agree with TRBD1. Germline CDR1 reads MNHEY; CDR2 reads SVGEGT. After removal of 5 bases from V and 0 bases from J, the junction contained 13 bases not matched to a gene. The CDR3 has 20 amino acids. The CDR3 DNA sequence: TGTGCCAGCAGTAACGGGACAGGGGCCCGAACGCACTCTGGGGCCAACGTCCTGACTTTC. It translates to CASSNGTGARTHSGANVLTF.

There are a few counts of this clonotype. This chain joins TRBV2 and TRBJ2-3; D is ambiguous. The CDR3 covers 14 residues. V was shortened by 3 bases and J by 2 bases, with 9 bases between the two germline ends. Germline assignment: CDR1 SNHLY and CDR2 FYNNEI. The DNA for the CDR3 is TGTGCCAGCAGTGATACCGTTTCCACAGATACGCAGTATTTT. Translated, it gives CASSDTVSTDTQYF.

The chain employs TRBV6-5 and TRBJ2-1, with TRBD1 matching over 8 bases. There are 14 residues in the CDR3. V was pared by 6 bases and J by 9 bases, with 10 bases of the junction left unmatched. Germline V gene lookup returns CDR1 MNHEY and CDR2 SVGAGI. CDR3 loop: CASRQTGVLGEQFF. CDR3 in DNA: TGTGCCAGCAGGCAGACAGGGGTTTTGGGTGAGCAGTTCTTC.

J is TRBJ1-2 and V is TRBV12-3 or TRBV12-4; no firm D call. The CDR3 loop spans 12 amino acids. V lost 3 bases, J lost 3 bases, and 5 bases lay in between. The CDR3 sequence is CASSFQDYGYTF. The CDR3 DNA reads TGTGCCAGCAGTTTTCAGGACTATGGCTACACCTTC.